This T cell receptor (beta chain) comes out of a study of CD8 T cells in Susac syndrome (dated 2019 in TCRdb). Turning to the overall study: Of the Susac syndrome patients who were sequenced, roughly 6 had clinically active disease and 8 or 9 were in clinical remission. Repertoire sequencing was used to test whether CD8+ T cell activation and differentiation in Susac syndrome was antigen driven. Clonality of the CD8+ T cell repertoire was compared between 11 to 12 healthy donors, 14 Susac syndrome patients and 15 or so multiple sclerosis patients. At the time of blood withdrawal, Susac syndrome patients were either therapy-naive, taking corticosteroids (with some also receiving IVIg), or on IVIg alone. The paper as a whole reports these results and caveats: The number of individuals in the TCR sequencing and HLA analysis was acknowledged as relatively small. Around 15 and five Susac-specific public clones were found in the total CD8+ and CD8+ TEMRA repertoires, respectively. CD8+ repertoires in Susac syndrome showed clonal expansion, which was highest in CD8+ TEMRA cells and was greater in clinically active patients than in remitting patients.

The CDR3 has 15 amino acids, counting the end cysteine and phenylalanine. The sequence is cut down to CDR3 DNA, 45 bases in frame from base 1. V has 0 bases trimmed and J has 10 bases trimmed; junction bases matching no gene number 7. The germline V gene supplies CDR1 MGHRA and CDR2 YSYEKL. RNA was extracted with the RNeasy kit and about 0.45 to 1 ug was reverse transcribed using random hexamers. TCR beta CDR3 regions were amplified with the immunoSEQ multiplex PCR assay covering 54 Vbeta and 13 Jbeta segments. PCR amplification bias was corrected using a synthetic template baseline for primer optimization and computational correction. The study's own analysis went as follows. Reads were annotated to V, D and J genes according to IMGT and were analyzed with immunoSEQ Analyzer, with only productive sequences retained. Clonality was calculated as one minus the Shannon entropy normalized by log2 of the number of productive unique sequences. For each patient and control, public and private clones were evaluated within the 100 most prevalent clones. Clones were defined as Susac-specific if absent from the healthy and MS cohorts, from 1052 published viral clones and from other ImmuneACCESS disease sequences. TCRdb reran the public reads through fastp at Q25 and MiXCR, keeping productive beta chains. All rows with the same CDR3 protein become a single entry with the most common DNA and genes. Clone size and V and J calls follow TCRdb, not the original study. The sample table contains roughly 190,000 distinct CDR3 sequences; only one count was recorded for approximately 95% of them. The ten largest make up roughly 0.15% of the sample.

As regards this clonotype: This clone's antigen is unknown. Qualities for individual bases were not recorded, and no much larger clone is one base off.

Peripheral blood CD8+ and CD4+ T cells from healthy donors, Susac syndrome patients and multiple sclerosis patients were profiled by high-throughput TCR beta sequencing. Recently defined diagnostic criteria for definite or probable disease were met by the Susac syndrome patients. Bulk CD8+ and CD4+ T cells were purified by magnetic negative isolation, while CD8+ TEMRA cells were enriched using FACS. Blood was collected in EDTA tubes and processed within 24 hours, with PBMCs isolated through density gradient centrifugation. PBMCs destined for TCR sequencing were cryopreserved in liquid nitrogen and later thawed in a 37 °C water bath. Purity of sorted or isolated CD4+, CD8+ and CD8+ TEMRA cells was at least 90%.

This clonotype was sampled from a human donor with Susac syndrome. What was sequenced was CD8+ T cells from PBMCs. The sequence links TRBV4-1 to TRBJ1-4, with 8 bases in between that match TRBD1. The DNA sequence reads TGCGCCAGCAGCCAAGAAATGCAGGGGGCAACAAAACTGTTTTTT. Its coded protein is CASSQEMQGATKLFF.